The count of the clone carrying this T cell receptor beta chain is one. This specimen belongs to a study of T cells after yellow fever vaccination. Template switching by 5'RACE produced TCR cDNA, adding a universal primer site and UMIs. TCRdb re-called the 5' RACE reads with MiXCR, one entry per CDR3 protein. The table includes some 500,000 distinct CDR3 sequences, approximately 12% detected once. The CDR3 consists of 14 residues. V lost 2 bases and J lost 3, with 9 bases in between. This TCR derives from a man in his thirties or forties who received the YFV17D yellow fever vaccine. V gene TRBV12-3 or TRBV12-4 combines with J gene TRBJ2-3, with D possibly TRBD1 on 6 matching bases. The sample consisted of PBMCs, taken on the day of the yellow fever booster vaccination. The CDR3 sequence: CASSLTQGTDTQYF. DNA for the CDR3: TGTGCCAGCAGTTTAACACAGGGAACAGATACGCAGTATTTT.